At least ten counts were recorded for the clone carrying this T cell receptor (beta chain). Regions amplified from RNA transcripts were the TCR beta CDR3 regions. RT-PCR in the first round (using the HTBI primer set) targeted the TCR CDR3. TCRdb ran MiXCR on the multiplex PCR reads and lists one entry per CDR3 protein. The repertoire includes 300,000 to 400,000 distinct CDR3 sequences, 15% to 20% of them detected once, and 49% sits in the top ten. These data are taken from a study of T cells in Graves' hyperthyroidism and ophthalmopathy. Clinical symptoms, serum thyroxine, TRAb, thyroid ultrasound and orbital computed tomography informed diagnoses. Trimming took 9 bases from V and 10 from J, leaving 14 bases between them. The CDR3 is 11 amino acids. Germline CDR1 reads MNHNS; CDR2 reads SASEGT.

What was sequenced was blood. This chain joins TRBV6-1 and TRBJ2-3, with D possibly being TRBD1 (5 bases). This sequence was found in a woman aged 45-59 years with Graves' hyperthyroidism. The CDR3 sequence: CASLQESSQYF. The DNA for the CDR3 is TGTGCCAGTCTACAGGAGAGCTCGCAGTATTTT.